The following is a TCR beta chain sequence with its context. What antigen it recognizes has not been identified. Per-nucleotide qualities are absent, and no much larger clonotype sits a single base away. This specimen's time point label, interpreted: baseline before first vaccination. Vaccinee samples were obtained from the UK trials COV001 and COV002, which included a single-blind randomized controlled phase 2/3 trial of AZD1222 (ChAdOx1 nCoV-19) in healthy adults. For TCRbeta chain sequencing, PBMC samples from trial participants were taken at day 0 and at day 28 after the second dose. The germline V gene encodes CDR1 LGHNA and CDR2 YNFKEQ. CDR3 length: 12 amino acids, cysteine to phenylalanine. Only the CDR3 region is kept as DNA, spanning 36 bases read in frame from base 1. The V end loses 0 bases and the J end loses 10 bases, and a stretch of 7 bases separates them. The source of the sample is a study of T cell responses to AZD1222 COVID-19 vaccine (dated by TCRdb to the early 2020s). For context, the study as a whole: AZD1222 recipients given second doses at about 4 weeks or at about 12 weeks were pooled, since spike-specific TCR depth and breadth were not found to differ between the two schedules. A total of under 250 trial participants underwent TCR sequencing, of whom around 210 had received two doses of AZD1222 and roughly 26 had received two doses of the MenACWY control vaccine. Trial participants were enrolled by age into subgroups of 18-55, 56-69 and 70-plus years, and around 150, 28 and 57 TCR-sequenced participants, respectively, were included in these subgroups.

Points the paper makes about the study in general: Spike-specific TCR breadth and depth rose significantly after two AZD1222 doses compared with day 0 and with MenACWY recipients. Epitopes outside the regions mutated in the B.1.351 and B.1.1.7 variants were reportedly recognized by nearly half of the unique spike-specific TCRs. No day 14 peak-response samples were available, so repertoires were characterized only after the peak T cell response. CD4 TCRs associated with the vaccine covered the entire spike protein, and the dominant responses were in regions 160-218 and 743-854. Conclusions about previously exposed vaccinees were limited because only six AZD1222 recipients were SARS-CoV-2 seropositive at baseline. Participants were mostly white British, with more females than males. The authors suggested clonal diversity may have been underestimated. The 56-69-year group was small, and its depth increase did not reach significance, likely because of low power.

The CDR3 regions of human TCRbeta chains were analyzed by immunosequencing. The authors processed their data as follows. Repertoire TCRs were checked for matches against a reference library of SARS-CoV-2-specific TCRs that had been generated using the MIRA antigen-specificity platform. Breadth was defined as the fraction of unique TCRs that were SARS-CoV-2-associated, and depth was defined as the fraction of total T cells that were SARS-CoV-2-associated. Using the MIRA data, every spike-specific TCR was mapped to the spike region that the TCR reacted to and assigned to either a CD4 or a CD8 class. Log10-transformed breadth and depth values were compared by one-way ANOVA with Sidak's multiple comparisons tests. As stored in TCRdb, this immuneACCESS dataset retains in-frame rearrangements with V and J assigned. A fraction of the clones does not appear; measured against another copy, unresolved V genes explain less than half of the discrepancy, and the remainder lacks a known reason. V and J calls and clone size are copied from that table; D and trimming were computed from the DNA. Within this sample are around 180,000 clones, with just under 90% of them counted one time only. The ten largest account for about 6.1% of the sample.

Specimen: peripheral blood, collected on day 0 of AZD1222 vaccination. The clonotype was recovered from an adult in good health. The chain links TRBV4-2 with TRBJ2-1, with the D gene call left open. CDR3 region: CASSQDGREQFF. The DNA sequence follows: TGTGCCAGCAGCCAAGATGGTCGGGAGCAGTTCTTC.